These 7 T cell receptor beta chains were sequenced from one sample in a study of T cells after yellow fever vaccination. TCRdb passed the 5' RACE reads through MiXCR, listing each CDR3 protein once. The top ten clones hold less than 0.55% of a sample with around 300,000 distinct CDR3 sequences, 10% to 15% of them seen once. The sequences come from CD4+ T cells sorted from PBMCs, collected 45 days after the yellow fever booster vaccination. These receptors originate from a man aged 30 to 39 who received the YFV17D yellow fever vaccine.

The rearrangement uses TRBV18 and TRBJ2-1; TRBD2 matches at 13 bases. The CDR3 totals 20 residues. V was pared by 3 bases and J by 5 bases, with 16 bases of the junction left unmatched. Germline lookup yields CDR1 KGHSH and CDR2 LQKENI. CDR3 nucleotide sequence: TGTGCCAGCTCACCGATACAGACTAGCGGGAGGCCCACCTTTAACAATGAGCAGTTCTTC. Amino acids: CASSPIQTSGRPTFNNEQFF.

This clonotype was seen a handful of times. The chain combines TRBV4-3 with TRBJ1-1; D unclear. The CDR3 loop spans 14 amino acids. V lost 3 bases and J lost 0, with 8 bases in between. Germline V lookup: CDR1 LGHNA, CDR2 YSLEER. The CDR3 sequence is CASSHGIMNTEAFF. The CDR3 DNA reads as TGCGCCAGCAGCCATGGCATCATGAACACTGAAGCTTTCTTT.

This clonotype was counted between two and nine times. The chain recombines TRBV7-6 with TRBJ2-5, with unresolved D. This CDR3 is built from 16 residues. V lost 2 bases, J lost 2 bases, and 15 bases lay in between. Germline V lookup: CDR1 SGHVS, CDR2 FNYEAQ. The CDR3 coding sequence is TGTGCCAGCAGCTTAACAAGGGTTTTACAACAAGAGACCCAGTACTTC. Protein: CASSLTRVLQQETQYF.

In DNA form, the CDR3 reads TGTGCCAGTACTAGCGGGAGTGTCGCAGATACGCAGTATTTT. Translating gives CASTSGSVADTQYF. The V gene is TRBV19, the J gene TRBJ2-3; 10 positions agree with TRBD2. This CDR3 has 14 amino acids. Germline V gene data show CDR1 as LNHDA and CDR2 as SQIVND (reference sequence). V gave up 7 bases and J gave up 4 bases; unmatched junction bases: 5.

This clonotype was counted between two and nine times. V and J are TRBV4-3 and TRBJ1-1; D is perhaps TRBD1 (5 bases). Per the germline V gene, CDR1 is LGHNA and CDR2 is YSLEER. Trimming took off 1 base at V and 1 base at J, with 10 bases between the two ends. The CDR3 length is 15 residues. The CDR3 DNA is TGCGCCAGCAGCCAAGGGAGGGGATCGAACACTGAAGCTTTCTTT. It translates to CASSQGRGSNTEAFF.

This clonotype was counted at least ten times. The chain recombines TRBV20-1 with TRBJ2-1, with D maybe TRBD1 (5 bases). The V gene's germline CDR1 is DFQATT and CDR2 SNEGSKA (reference sequence). The V end lost 3 bases, the J end lost 2 bases, and 14 bases lay between the germline ends. The CDR3 is 15 residues long. The CDR3 loop reads CSARRPPDTYNEQFF. The CDR3 coding sequence is TGCAGTGCTAGGAGGCCCCCGGACACCTACAATGAGCAGTTCTTC.

This clonotype has at least ten counts. The chain is built from TRBV20-1 and TRBJ2-7; D is tentatively TRBD1 or TRBD2 (5 bases each). The CDR3 has 12 residues. Trimming stripped 5 bases from V and 4 bases from J, with 12 bases between. Germline CDR1 is DFQATT and CDR2 is SNEGSKA (reference sequence). For the CDR3, the DNA is TGCAGTGCTGGGACGGGGCGATACGAGCAGTACTTC. Translation: CSAGTGRYEQYF.